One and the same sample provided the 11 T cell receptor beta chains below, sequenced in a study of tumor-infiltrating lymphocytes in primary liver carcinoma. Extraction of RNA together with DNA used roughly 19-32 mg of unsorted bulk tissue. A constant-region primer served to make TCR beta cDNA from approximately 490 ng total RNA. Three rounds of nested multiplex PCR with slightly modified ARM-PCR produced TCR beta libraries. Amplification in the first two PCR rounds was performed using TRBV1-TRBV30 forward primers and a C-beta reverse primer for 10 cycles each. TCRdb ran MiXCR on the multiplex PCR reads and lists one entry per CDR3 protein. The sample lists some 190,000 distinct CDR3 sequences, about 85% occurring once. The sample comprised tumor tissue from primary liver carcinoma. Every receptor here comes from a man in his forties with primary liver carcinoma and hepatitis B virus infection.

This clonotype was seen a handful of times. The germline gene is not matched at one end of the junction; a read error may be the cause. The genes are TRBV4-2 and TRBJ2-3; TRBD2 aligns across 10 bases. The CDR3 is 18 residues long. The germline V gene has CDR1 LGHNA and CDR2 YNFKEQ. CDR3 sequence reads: CTSSQVEGGSGGTDTQYF. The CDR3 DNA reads TGTACCAGCAGCCAAGTTGAGGGTGGTAGCGGGGGGACAGATACGCAGTATTTC.

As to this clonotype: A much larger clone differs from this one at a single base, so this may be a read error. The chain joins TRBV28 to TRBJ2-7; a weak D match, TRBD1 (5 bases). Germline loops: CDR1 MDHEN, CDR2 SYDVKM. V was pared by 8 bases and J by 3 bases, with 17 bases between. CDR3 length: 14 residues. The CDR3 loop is CASVTGALNYEQYV. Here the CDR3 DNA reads TGTGCCAGCGTGACTGGGGCATTAAACTACGAGCAGTACGTC.

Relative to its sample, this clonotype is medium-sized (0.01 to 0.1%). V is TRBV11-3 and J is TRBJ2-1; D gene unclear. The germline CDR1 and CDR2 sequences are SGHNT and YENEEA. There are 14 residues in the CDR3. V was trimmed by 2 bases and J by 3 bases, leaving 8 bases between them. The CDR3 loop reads CASSLFPDYNEQFF. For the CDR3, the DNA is TGTGCCAGCAGCTTATTTCCGGACTACAATGAGCAGTTCTTC.

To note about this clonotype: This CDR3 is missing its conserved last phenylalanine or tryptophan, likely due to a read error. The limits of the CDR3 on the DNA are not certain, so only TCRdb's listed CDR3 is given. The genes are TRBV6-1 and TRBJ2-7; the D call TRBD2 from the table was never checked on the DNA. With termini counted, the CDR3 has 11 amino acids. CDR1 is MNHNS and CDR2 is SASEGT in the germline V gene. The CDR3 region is CASSGWTSGIL.

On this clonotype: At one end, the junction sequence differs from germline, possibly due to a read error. The CDR3 nucleotides read TGTGCCAACACCTCCTTCGTAGCTTCCACAGATACGCAATATTTT. It codes for CANTSFVASTDTQYF. The J gene is TRBJ2-3, the V gene TRBV5-4; D is unclear. Germline loops: CDR1 SGHNT, CDR2 YYREEE (reference sequence). This CDR3 spans 15 amino acids.

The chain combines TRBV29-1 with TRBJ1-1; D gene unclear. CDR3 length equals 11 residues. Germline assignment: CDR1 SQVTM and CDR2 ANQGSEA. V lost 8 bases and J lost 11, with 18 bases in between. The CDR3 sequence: CSRSTKSGAFF. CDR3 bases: TGCAGCCGATCCACAAAGAGTGGGGCTTTCTTT. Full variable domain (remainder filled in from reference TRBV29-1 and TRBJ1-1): SAVISQKPSRDICQRGTSLTIQCQVDSQVTMMFWYRQQPGQSLTLIATANQGSEATYESGFVIDKFPISRPNLTFSTLTVSNMSPEDSSIYLCSRSTKSGAFFGQGTRLTVV.

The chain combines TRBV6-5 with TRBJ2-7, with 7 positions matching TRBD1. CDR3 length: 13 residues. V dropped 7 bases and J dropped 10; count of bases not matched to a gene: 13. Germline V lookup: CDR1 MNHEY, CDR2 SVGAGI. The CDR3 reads CASTSHIGGEQYF. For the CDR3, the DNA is TGTGCCAGCACGTCCCATATAGGGGGCGAACAGTACTTC.

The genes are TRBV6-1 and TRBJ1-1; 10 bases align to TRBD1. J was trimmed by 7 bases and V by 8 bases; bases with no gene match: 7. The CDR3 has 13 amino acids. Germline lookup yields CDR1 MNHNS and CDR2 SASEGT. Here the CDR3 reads CASARTGGIEAFF. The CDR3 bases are TGTGCCAGCGCCAGGACAGGGGGTATTGAAGCTTTCTTT.

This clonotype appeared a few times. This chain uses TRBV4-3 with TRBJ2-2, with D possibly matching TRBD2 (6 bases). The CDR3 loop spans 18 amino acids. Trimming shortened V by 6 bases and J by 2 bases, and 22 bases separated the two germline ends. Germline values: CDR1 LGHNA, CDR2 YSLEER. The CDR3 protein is CASRQTTSRHTNTGELFF. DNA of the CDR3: TGCGCCAGCAGGCAAACCACTAGCAGACATACTAACACCGGGGAGCTGTTTTTT.

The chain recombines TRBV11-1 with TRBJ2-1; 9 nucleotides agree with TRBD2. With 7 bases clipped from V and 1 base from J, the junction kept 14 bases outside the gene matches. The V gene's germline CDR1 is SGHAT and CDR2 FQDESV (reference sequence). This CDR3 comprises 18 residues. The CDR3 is CASIVYRSAGGSYNEQFF. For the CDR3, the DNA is TGTGCCAGCATCGTATATCGCTCCGCGGGAGGGTCCTACAATGAGCAGTTCTTC.

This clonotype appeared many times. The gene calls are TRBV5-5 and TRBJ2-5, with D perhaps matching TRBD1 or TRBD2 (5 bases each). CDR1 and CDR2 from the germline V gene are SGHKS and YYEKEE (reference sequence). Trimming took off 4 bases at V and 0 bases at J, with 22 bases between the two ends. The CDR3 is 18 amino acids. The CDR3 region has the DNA TGTGCCAGCAGCCTGGGGTTGATCGGGACGGAGTACCAAGAGACCCAGTACTTC. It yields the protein CASSLGLIGTEYQETQYF.